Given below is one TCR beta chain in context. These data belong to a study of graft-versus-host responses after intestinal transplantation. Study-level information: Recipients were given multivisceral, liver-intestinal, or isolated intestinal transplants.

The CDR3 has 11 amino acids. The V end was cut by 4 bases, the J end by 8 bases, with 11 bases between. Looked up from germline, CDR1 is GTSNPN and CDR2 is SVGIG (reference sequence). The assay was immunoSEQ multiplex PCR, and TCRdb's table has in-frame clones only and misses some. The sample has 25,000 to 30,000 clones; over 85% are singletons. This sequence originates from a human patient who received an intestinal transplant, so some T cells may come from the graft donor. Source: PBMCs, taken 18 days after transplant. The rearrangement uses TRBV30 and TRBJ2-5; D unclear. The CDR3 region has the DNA TGTGCCTGGATTATCGGGTCTACCCAGTACTTC. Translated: CAWIIGSTQYF.